This T cell receptor beta chain comes out of a study of preoperative IRX-2 immunotherapy in early breast cancer. The treatment is: preoperative locoregional IRX-2 cytokine immunotherapy. Patients received preoperative, locoregional IRX-2 cytokine immunotherapy in a phase Ib study. Generated by immunoSEQ multiplex PCR, the TCRdb table keeps only in-frame clones and is missing some. The table shows over 55,000 clones, with roughly 94% occurring only once. The CDR3 is 16 residues long. The germline V gene encodes CDR1 KGHSH and CDR2 LQKENI. V gave up 3 bases and J gave up 3 bases, with 15 bases separating them.

This sequence originates from a human donor with breast cancer. The chain recombines TRBV18 with TRBJ2-1; TRBD2 is a possible D gene (5 bases). This material was collected from a patient treated with IRX-2 immunotherapy. CDR3 protein: CASSPGSSRDYNEQFF. CDR3 DNA sequence: TGTGCCAGCTCACCGGGGTCGAGTCGGGACTACAATGAGCAGTTCTTC.